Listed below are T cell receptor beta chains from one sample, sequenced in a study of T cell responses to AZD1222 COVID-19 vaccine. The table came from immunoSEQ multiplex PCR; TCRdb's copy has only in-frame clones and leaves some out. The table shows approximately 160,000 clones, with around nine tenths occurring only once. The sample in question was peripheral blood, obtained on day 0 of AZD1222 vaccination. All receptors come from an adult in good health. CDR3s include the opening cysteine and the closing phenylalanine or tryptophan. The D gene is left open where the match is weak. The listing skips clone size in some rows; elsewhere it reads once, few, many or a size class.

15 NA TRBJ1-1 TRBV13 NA CASSLFKSRDTEAFF TGTGCCAGCAGCTTATTCAAGTCCCGGGACACTGAAGCTTTCTTT
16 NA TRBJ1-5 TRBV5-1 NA CASSLVELGSNQPQHF TGCGCCAGCAGCTTGGTGGAGCTGGGCAGCAATCAGCCCCAGCATTTT
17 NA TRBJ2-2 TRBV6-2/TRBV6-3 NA CASSYSRAGRWTGELFF TGTGCCAGCAGTTACTCGAGGGCAGGGAGGTGGACCGGGGAGCTGTTTTTT
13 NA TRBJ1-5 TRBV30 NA CAWSGGSNQPQHF TGTGCCTGGAGCGGGGGTAGCAATCAGCCCCAGCATTTT
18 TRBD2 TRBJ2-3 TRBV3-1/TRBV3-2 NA CASSQVTSGGANTDTQYF TGTGCCAGCAGCCAAGTGACTAGCGGGGGAGCTAACACAGATACGCAGTATTTT
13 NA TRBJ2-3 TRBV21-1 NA CASSKANTDTQYF TGTGCCAGCAGCAAAGCCAACACAGATACGCAGTATTTT
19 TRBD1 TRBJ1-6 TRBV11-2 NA CASSLDLRGLARAESPLHF TGTGCCAGCAGCTTAGATCTGAGGGGGCTCGCGAGGGCCGAATCACCCCTCCACTTT
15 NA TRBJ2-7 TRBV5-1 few CASSLDWAGFYEQYF TGCGCCAGCAGCTTGGATTGGGCAGGATTTTACGAGCAGTACTTC
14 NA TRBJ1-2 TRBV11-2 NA CASSRRRSHYGYTF TGTGCCAGCAGCCGCAGACGTTCCCACTATGGCTACACCTTC
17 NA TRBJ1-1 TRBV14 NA CASSQEYWGRANTEAFF TGTGCCAGCAGCCAAGAGTATTGGGGCCGGGCGAACACTGAAGCTTTCTTT
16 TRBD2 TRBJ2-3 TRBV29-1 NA CSVGPVAGGTTDTQYF TGCAGCGTTGGACCGGTAGCGGGGGGGACCACAGATACGCAGTATTTT
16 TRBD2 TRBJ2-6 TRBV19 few CASSILAGSGANVLTF TGTGCCAGTAGTATCCTAGCGGGCTCTGGGGCCAACGTCCTGACTTTC
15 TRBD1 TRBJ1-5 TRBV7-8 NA CASSLAGQGNQPQHF TGTGCCAGCAGCTTAGCGGGACAGGGCAATCAGCCCCAGCATTTT
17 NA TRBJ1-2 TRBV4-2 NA CASSQGARDPGARGYTF TGTGCCAGCAGCCAAGGGGCCCGCGACCCAGGTGCCAGGGGCTACACCTTC
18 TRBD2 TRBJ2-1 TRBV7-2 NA CASSATSGGPLNYNEQFF TGTGCCAGCAGCGCGACTAGCGGGGGGCCTCTGAACTACAATGAGCAGTTCTTC
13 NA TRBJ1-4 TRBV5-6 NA CASSFGTVEKLFF TGTGCCAGCAGCTTTGGGACCGTCGAAAAACTGTTTTTT
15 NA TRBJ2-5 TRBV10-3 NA CATYDRDTFQETQYF TGTGCCACCTACGACCGGGACACCTTTCAAGAGACCCAGTACTTC
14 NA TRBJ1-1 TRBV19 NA CASSIGQPSTEAFF TGTGCCAGTAGTATCGGGCAGCCCAGCACTGAAGCTTTCTTT
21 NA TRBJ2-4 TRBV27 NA CASSFSRRGRIFNGRENIQYF TGTGCCAGCAGTTTTTCAAGAAGGGGACGGATCTTTAACGGCCGCGAAAACATTCAGTACTTC
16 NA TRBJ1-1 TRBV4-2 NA CASSPQGSYMNTEAFF TGTGCCAGCAGCCCTCAGGGCAGTTACATGAACACTGAAGCTTTCTTT
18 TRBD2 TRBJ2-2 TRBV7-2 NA CASSLRLAGGANTGELFF TGTGCCAGCAGCTTAAGACTAGCGGGGGGCGCGAACACCGGGGAGCTGTTTTTT
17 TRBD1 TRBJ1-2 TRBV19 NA CASSMGTGGANNYGYTF TGTGCCAGTAGTATGGGGACAGGGGGCGCAAATAACTATGGCTACACCTTC
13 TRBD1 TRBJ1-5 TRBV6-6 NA CASSPTGREPQHF TGTGCCAGCAGTCCGACAGGGCGAGAGCCCCAGCATTTT
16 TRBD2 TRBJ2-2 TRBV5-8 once CASSFAGTSLTGELFF TGTGCCAGCAGCTTCGCCGGGACTAGCCTCACCGGGGAGCTGTTTTTT
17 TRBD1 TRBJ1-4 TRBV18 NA CASSPEGGQGPNEKLFF TGTGCCAGCTCACCAGAAGGAGGACAGGGACCTAATGAAAAACTGTTTTTT
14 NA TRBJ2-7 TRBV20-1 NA CSASRLDLTYEQYF TGCAGTGCTAGTAGGCTGGACCTAACCTACGAGCAGTACTTC
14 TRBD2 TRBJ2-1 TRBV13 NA CASSRAGEYNEQFF TGTGCCAGCAGCCGAGCGGGGGAATACAATGAGCAGTTCTTC